These 14 T cell receptor beta chains were all obtained from the same sample, sequenced in a study of PD-L1 blockade in urothelial cancer. Only in-frame clones appear in the TCRdb table, and some are missing; sequencing was by immunoSEQ multiplex PCR. The sample gives roughly 20,000 clones, over 75% of which show up once; about an eighth is in the top ten. As for time point: pretreatment peripheral blood. This specimen consisted of PBMCs, obtained around atezolizumab (anti-PD-L1) treatment. The receptors stem from a man aged 65 to 79 with urothelial cancer.

The rearrangement joins TRBV7-9 to TRBJ2-3; D remains ambiguous. In germline, CDR1 is SEHNR, CDR2 FQNEAQ (reference sequence). CDR3 length: 11 amino acids. The V and J ends lost 8 bases and 6 bases respectively, with 9 bases between them. This CDR3 is CASARADTQYF. Written as DNA, the CDR3 is TGTGCCAGCGCGCGAGCGGATACGCAGTATTTT.

The V and J genes are TRBV28 and TRBJ1-5; tentatively, D is TRBD1 (5 bases). The ends were cut back, 6 bases at V and 4 bases at J, with 13 bases in the middle. The CDR3 spans 14 residues. Germline V gene data show CDR1 as MDHEN and CDR2 as SYDVKM. The CDR3 is CASSPGGGNQPQHF. CDR3 DNA sequence: TGTGCCAGCAGCCCTGGGGGGGGTAATCAGCCCCAGCATTTT.

Here the CDR3 DNA reads TGTGCCAGCAGTGACGTCGCGGGGGGATACACCGGGGAGCTGTTTTTT. As protein: CASSDVAGGYTGELFF. This chain connects TRBV6-4 to TRBJ2-2; 8 bases are shared with TRBD2. Germline assignment: CDR1 MRHNA and CDR2 SNTAGT. This CDR3 spans 16 amino acids. V lost 2 bases, J lost 3 bases, and 5 bases stayed unmatched.

In this sample, this clone turned up once. The chain is built from TRBV19 and TRBJ1-1, with D unresolved. There are 13 residues in the CDR3. Trimming took off 8 bases at V and 1 base at J, with 11 bases between the two ends. Germline CDR1 LNHDA, CDR2 SQIVND (reference sequence). The CDR3 sequence is CASRYVANTEAFF. Written as DNA, the CDR3 is TGTGCCAGTCGATACGTGGCGAACACTGAAGCTTTCTTT.

The V and J genes are TRBV11-2 and TRBJ2-3; TRBD1 aligns across 10 bases. This CDR3 has 18 amino acids. With 5 bases clipped from V and 4 bases from J, the junction kept 15 bases outside the gene matches. CDR1 and CDR2 from the germline V gene are SGHAT and FQNNGV. The CDR3 sequence is CASSGLSGTGVRADTQYF. CDR3 nucleotides: TGTGCCAGCAGCGGCTTATCCGGGACAGGGGTCCGGGCAGATACGCAGTATTTT.

The chain has TRBV6-5 and TRBJ1-1; TRBD1 aligns across 8 bases. The CDR3 has 14 residues. Germline V lookup: CDR1 MNHEY, CDR2 SVGAGI. V shed 5 bases, J shed 3 bases, and the junction held 5 bases outside the gene matches. CDR3 loop: CASSRQGKDTEAFF. In DNA, the CDR3 is TGTGCCAGCAGTAGACAGGGGAAGGACACTGAAGCTTTCTTT.

The chain uses TRBV6-6 and TRBJ1-3; D unclear. V dropped 6 bases and J dropped 2 bases, with 11 bases sitting between them. Germline CDR1 reads MNHNY; CDR2 reads SVGAGI (reference sequence). This CDR3 comprises 14 residues. CDR3 sequence reads: CASRTLGAGNTIYF. CDR3 coding DNA: TGTGCCAGCAGAACACTCGGGGCTGGAAACACCATATATTTT.

The chain links TRBV27 to TRBJ1-4; D possibly corresponds to TRBD1 (6 bases). Germline CDR1 reads MNHEY; CDR2 reads SMNVEV (reference sequence). Trimming took off 8 bases at V and 10 bases at J, with 20 bases between the two ends. This CDR3 has 14 amino acids. The CDR3 is CASAPGQGIGKLFF. CDR3 DNA: TGTGCCAGCGCCCCAGGGCAGGGGATAGGAAAACTGTTTTTT.

The chain has TRBV5-1 and TRBJ2-5, with 9 bases aligning to TRBD1. The germline V gene encodes CDR1 SGHRS and CDR2 YFSETQ. The CDR3 runs to 16 residues. After removal of 0 bases from V and 2 bases from J, the junction contained 5 bases not matched to a gene. The CDR3 protein is CASSLAQGARQETQYF. The CDR3 DNA reads TGCGCCAGCAGCTTGGCACAGGGGGCTCGGCAAGAGACCCAGTACTTC.

The rearrangement links TRBV10-3 to TRBJ2-7; 7 nucleotides match TRBD1. Germline-derived CDR1 and CDR2 are ENHRY and SYGVKD. V lost 11 bases to trimming and J lost 1 base; unmatched junction nucleotides: 5. The CDR3 length is 12 residues. The CDR3 bases are TGTGCCTCCAGGGACAGATCCTACGAGCAGTACTTC. Encoded protein: CASRDRSYEQYF.

The V call is TRBV19, the J call TRBJ2-7, with TRBD2 as a possible D gene (6 bases). The CDR3 runs to 13 residues. The germline V gene has CDR1 LNHDA and CDR2 SQIVND (reference sequence). The germline V and J ends were trimmed by 4 bases and 6 bases, with 13 bases remaining between them. The DNA of the CDR3 is TGTGCCAGTAGTAGGGTCTCGCGGGGCGAGCAGTACTTC. Translated, it gives CASSRVSRGEQYF. Variable domain in full (rest from reference TRBV19 and TRBJ2-7): DGGITQSPKYLFRKEGQNVTLSCEQNLNHDAMYWYRQDPGQGLRLIYYSQIVNDFQKGDIAEGYSVSREKKESFPLTVTSAQKNPTAFYLCASSRVSRGEQYFGPGTRLTVT.

The rearrangement joins TRBV18 to TRBJ2-1; 9 bases are shared with TRBD2. V shed 3 bases and J 8 bases; nucleotides not matched to a gene: 14. The CDR3 is 17 amino acids. CDR1 is KGHSH and CDR2 is LQKENI in the germline V gene. CDR3 DNA sequence: TGTGCCAGCTCACCTTCAATGGGACTAGCAGATGGCGATGAGCAGTTCTTC. This encodes CASSPSMGLADGDEQFF.

This clone was observed a single time. This rearrangement joins TRBV7-6 to TRBJ2-7, with D perhaps TRBD1 (5 bases). Germline CDR1 reads SGHVS; CDR2 reads FNYEAQ. The V end was cut by 2 bases, the J end by 5 bases, with 7 bases between. The CDR3 runs to 12 residues. The CDR3 loop is CASSLQGNEQYF. CDR3 coding DNA: TGTGCCAGCAGCTTACAGGGAAACGAGCAGTACTTC.

This chain uses TRBV7-9 with TRBJ2-7, with TRBD1 matching 9 bases. CDR1 SEHNR and CDR2 FQNEAQ come from the germline V gene (reference sequence). The CDR3 is 16 residues long. V trimming: 5 bases; J trimming: 5 bases; junction bases outside the gene matches: 13. The chain's CDR3 is CASSLWVGQGIHEQYF. In DNA form, the CDR3 reads TGTGCCAGCAGCCTCTGGGTCGGACAGGGGATCCACGAGCAGTACTTC.